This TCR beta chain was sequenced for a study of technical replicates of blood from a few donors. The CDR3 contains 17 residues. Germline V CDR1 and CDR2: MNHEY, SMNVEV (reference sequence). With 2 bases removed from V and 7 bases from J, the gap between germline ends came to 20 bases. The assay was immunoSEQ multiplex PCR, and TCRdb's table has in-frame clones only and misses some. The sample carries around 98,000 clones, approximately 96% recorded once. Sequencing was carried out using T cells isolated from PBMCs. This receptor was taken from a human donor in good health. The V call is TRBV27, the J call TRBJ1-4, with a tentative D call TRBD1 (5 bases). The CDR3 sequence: CASSLTPLYPGGEKLFF. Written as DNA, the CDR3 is TGTGCCAGCAGTTTAACCCCCCTTTACCCGGGGGGTGAAAAACTGTTTTTT.